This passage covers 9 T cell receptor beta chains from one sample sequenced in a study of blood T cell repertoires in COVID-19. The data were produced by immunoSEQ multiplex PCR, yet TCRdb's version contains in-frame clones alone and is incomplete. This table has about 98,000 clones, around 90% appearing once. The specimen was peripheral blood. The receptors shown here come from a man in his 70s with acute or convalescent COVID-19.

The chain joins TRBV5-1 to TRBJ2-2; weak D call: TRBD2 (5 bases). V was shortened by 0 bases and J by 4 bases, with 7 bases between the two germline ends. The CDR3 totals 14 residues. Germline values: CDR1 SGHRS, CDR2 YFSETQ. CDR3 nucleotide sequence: TGCGCCAGCAGCTTGGCGGGGAGCACCGGGGAGCTGTTTTTT. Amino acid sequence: CASSLAGSTGELFF.

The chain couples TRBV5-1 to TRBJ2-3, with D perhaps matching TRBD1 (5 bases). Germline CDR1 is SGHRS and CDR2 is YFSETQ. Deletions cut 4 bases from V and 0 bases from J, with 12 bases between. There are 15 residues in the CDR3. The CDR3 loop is CASSVDSPSTDTQYF. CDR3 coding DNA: TGCGCCAGCAGCGTCGACAGCCCTAGCACAGATACGCAGTATTTT.

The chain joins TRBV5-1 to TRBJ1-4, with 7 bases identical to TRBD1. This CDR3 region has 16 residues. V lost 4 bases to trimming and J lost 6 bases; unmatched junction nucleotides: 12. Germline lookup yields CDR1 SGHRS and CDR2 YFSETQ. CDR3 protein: CASSTKTGEEDEKLFF. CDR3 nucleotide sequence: TGCGCCAGCAGCACGAAAACAGGGGAGGAGGATGAAAAACTGTTTTTT.

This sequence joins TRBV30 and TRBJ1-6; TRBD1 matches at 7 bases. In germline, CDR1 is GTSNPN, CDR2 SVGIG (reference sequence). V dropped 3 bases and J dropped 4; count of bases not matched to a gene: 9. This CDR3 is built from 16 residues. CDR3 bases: TGTGCCTGGAGCGCCCAGGGGGACCCTTATAATTCACCCCTCCACTTT. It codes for CAWSAQGDPYNSPLHF.

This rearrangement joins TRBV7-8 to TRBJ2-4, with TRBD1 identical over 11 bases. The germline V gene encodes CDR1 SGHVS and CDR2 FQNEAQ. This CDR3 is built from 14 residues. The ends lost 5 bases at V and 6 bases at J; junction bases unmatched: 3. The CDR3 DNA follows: TGTGCCAGCAGCGAGGGACAGGGGGGAAACATTCAGTACTTC. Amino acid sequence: CASSEGQGGNIQYF. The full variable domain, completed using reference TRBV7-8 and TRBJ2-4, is GAGVSQSPRYKVAKRGQDVALRCDPISGHVSLFWYQQALGQGPEFLTYFQNEAQLDKSGLPSDRFFAERPEGSVSTLKIQRTQQEDSAVYLCASSEGQGGNIQYFGAGTRLSVL.

CDR3 in DNA: TGTGCCAGCAGCTTGGCGACAGGGGGAAAGAGTGAAGCTTTCTTT. Its protein product is CASSLATGGKSEAFF. This chain links TRBV5-6 with TRBJ1-1; 9 bases are shared with TRBD1. V trimming: 0 bases; J trimming: 7 bases; junction bases outside the gene matches: 7. This CDR3 contains 15 residues. CDR1 is SGHDT, CDR2 YYEEEE, per germline.

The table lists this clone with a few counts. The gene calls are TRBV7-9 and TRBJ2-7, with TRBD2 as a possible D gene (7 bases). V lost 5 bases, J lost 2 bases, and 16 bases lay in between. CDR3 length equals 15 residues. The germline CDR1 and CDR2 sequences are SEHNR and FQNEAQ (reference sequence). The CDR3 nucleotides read TGTGCCAGCAGCCCCCGGGGAGGGGGAACCTACGAGCAGTACTTC. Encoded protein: CASSPRGGGTYEQYF.

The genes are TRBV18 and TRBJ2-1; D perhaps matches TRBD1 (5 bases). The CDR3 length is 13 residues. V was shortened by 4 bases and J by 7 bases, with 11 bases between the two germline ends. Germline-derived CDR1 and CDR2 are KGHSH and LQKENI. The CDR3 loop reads CASSQGSGNEQFF. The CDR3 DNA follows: TGTGCCAGCTCACAGGGGTCAGGGAATGAGCAGTTCTTC.

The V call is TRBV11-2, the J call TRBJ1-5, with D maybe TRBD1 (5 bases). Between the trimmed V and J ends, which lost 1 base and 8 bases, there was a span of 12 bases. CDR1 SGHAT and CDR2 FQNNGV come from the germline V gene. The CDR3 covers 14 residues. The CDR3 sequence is CASSLGGDGKPQHF. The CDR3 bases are TGTGCCAGCAGCTTAGGGGGGGACGGGAAGCCCCAGCATTTT.